The rows below give T cell receptor beta chains drawn from one sample of a study of CXCR3-negative and CXCR3-positive naive CD8 T cells. TCRdb reanalyzed the 5' RACE reads and collapses them to one entry per CDR3 protein, without DNA. Its table lists under 9,000 distinct CDR3 sequences. Specimen: naive CXCR3- CD8+ T cells from blood. The receptors originated from a human donor in good health. Some clones in this sample may be carry-over from other donors' samples. CDR3s include the opening cysteine and the closing phenylalanine or tryptophan. Each record gives: J gene, V gene, clone size, CDR3 protein. The size field is filled for only some rows; it gives once, few, many or a size class.

TRBJ2-1 | TRBV28 | - | CASSVGTRGYNEQFF
TRBJ2-4 | TRBV11-2 | - | CASSPSQGSMWNIQYF
TRBJ2-5 | TRBV20-1 | medium-sized | CSARDKLAGVYETQYF
TRBJ1-2 | TRBV7-8 | - | CASSLAAGFSPYGYTF
TRBJ1-3 | TRBV10-3 | - | CAISVQGHSGNTIYF
TRBJ2-7 | TRBV25-1 | - | CASSEVQGGYEQYF
TRBJ1-1 | TRBV14 | - | CASSQIDRATSEAFF
TRBJ1-1 | TRBV19 | - | CASSIIGTAEAFF
TRBJ2-2 | TRBV6-5 | - | CASSLLDNPGELFF
TRBJ2-4 | TRBV5-4 | - | CASSSTSLPDIQYF
TRBJ2-1 | TRBV29-1 | medium-sized | CSGGQGGHEQFF
TRBJ2-1 | TRBV6-5 | - | CASSYSTSGGKNEQFF
TRBJ2-7 | TRBV29-1 | medium-sized | CSGGTGSEQYF
TRBJ2-7 | TRBV7-9 | medium-sized | CASSLGLQGAYEQYF
TRBJ2-7 | TRBV12-5 | - | CASGLTPYEQYF
TRBJ1-4 | TRBV29-1 | medium-sized | CSVAQGTEKLFF
TRBJ1-1 | TRBV28 | - | CASSLLGTGDNTEAFF
TRBJ2-1 | TRBV7-2 | medium-sized | CASSSPLAGTYNEQFF
TRBJ1-2 | TRBV4-2 | medium-sized | CASSQGGQGHGYTF
TRBJ2-1 | TRBV7-2 | medium-sized | CASSSRTSYNEQFF
TRBJ2-2 | TRBV20-1 | medium-sized | CSASALNTGELFF
TRBJ2-5 | TRBV25-1 | - | CASRKSEPSGQETQYF
TRBJ2-5 | TRBV11-3 | - | CASSSMKTQYF
TRBJ2-7 | TRBV7-9 | medium-sized | CASSPSRGTNSSYEQYF
TRBJ2-2 | TRBV7-2 | medium-sized | CAMAGVGTGELFF
TRBJ2-7 | TRBV11-2 | - | CASSLVRHGEQYF